Shown below are 19 T cell receptor beta chains from a single sample sequenced in a study of blood T cell repertoires in COVID-19. Profiled with immunoSEQ multiplex PCR; TCRdb holds only in-frame clones, not every one. The sample contains some 360,000 clones, almost 90% of which appear only once. Source material: PBMCs or T cells enriched from blood (not recorded which). These receptors were taken from a woman aged 25-40 years who had been exposed to COVID-19.

V gene TRBV5-4 combines with J gene TRBJ2-2; 10 bases match TRBD2. Germline loops: CDR1 SGHNT, CDR2 YYREEE (reference sequence). The CDR3 totals 18 residues. Unmatched junction bases numbered 5, after V lost 0 bases and J lost 0 bases. CDR3 coding DNA: TGTGCCAGCAGCTTGGAGGTACTAGCGGGGTCGAACACCGGGGAGCTGTTTTTT. Translation gives CASSLEVLAGSNTGELFF.

This clone was recorded only once. The chain combines TRBV24-1 with TRBJ2-1, with 14 bases lining up with TRBD2. From germline, CDR1 is KGHDR and CDR2 SFDVKD. The CDR3 runs to 18 residues. The J segment lost 7 bases and the V segment lost 0 bases, leaving 7 bases of the junction unmatched. The DNA of the CDR3 is TGTGCCACCAGTGATTTGGCGGGACTAGCGGGAGAAGAGAATGAGCAGTTCTTC. It is translated as CATSDLAGLAGEENEQFF.

J is TRBJ1-2 and V is TRBV10-2; D is ambiguous. V was cut by 10 bases and J by 1 base, with 19 bases left in between. The CDR3 totals 15 residues. Germline V gene sequence: CDR1 WSHSY, CDR2 SAAADI. CDR3 DNA: TGCGCCACAACGGATAGGACCGCGGGTAACTATGGCTACACCTTC. Translated: CATTDRTAGNYGYTF.

The chain uses TRBV6-5 and TRBJ1-1; unclear D gene. The CDR3 loop spans 16 amino acids. V was pared by 4 bases and J by 5 bases, with 20 bases between. Germline assignment: CDR1 MNHEY and CDR2 SVGAGI. The CDR3 DNA follows: TGTGCCAGCAGTTCAGTAGAGTGGGGTCGGGGAACTGAAGCTTTCTTT. The encoded protein is CASSSVEWGRGTEAFF.

In the case of this clone: Other DNA sequences from this sample encode an identical CDR3 as well. V gene TRBV5-1 combines with J gene TRBJ2-1; TRBD2 matches at 9 bases. Germline CDR1 is SGHRS and CDR2 is YFSETQ. This CDR3 is built from 15 residues. After removal of 0 bases from V and 3 bases from J, the junction contained 1 base not matched to a gene. CDR3 sequence reads: CASSLELAGYNEQFF. For the CDR3, the DNA is TGCGCCAGCAGCTTGGAACTAGCGGGCTACAATGAGCAGTTCTTC. The complete variable domain, with remaining parts taken from reference TRBV5-1 and TRBJ2-1, reads KAGVTQTPRYLIKTRGQQVTLSCSPISGHRSVSWYQQTPGQGLQFLFEYFSETQRNKGNFPGRFSGRQFSNSRSEMNVSTLELGDSALYLCASSLELAGYNEQFFGPGTRLTVL.

This clone came up once. V is TRBV5-1 and J is TRBJ2-7, with 8 bases matching TRBD1. The CDR3 has 15 amino acids. Trimming at V came to 4 bases and at J to 3 bases, leaving 9 bases not matched to a gene. Per the germline V gene, CDR1 is SGHRS and CDR2 is YFSETQ. The chain's CDR3 is CASSPGPGQGYEQYF. As DNA, the CDR3 is TGCGCCAGCAGCCCTGGGCCCGGACAGGGCTACGAGCAGTACTTC.

V and J are TRBV5-1 and TRBJ2-7, with D perhaps TRBD1 (5 bases). The CDR3 has 18 amino acids. V lost 1 base and J 0 bases, leaving 20 bases between the germline ends. Looked up from germline, CDR1 is SGHRS and CDR2 is YFSETQ. The CDR3 loop reads CASSLSNTTGESSYEQYF. In nucleotides, the CDR3 is TGCGCCAGCAGCTTGTCTAACACCACAGGCGAGAGCTCCTACGAGCAGTACTTC. Filled out from reference TRBV5-1 and TRBJ2-7, the complete variable domain reads KAGVTQTPRYLIKTRGQQVTLSCSPISGHRSVSWYQQTPGQGLQFLFEYFSETQRNKGNFPGRFSGRQFSNSRSEMNVSTLELGDSALYLCASSLSNTTGESSYEQYFGPGTRLTVT.

The chain uses TRBV5-1 and TRBJ1-6, with TRBD1 identical over 7 bases. CDR1 is SGHRS, CDR2 YFSETQ, per germline. The V gene end was trimmed by 4 bases and the J gene end by 7 bases; junction bases not matched to a gene: 11. The CDR3 loop spans 16 amino acids. This CDR3 reads CASSPWGTAENSPLHF. CDR3 DNA sequence: TGCGCCAGCAGCCCTTGGGGGACAGCTGAGAATTCACCCCTCCACTTT.

The chain recombines TRBV2 with TRBJ2-5, with 11 bases aligning to TRBD1. The CDR3 runs to 14 residues. V was pared by 4 bases and J by 3 bases, with 1 base of the junction left unmatched. Looked up from germline, CDR1 is SNHLY and CDR2 is FYNNEI. CDR3 protein: CASSGDRGEETQYF. CDR3 sequence (DNA): TGTGCCAGCAGTGGGGACAGGGGGGAAGAGACCCAGTACTTC.

V and J are TRBV5-8 and TRBJ1-5; D perhaps matches TRBD1 (6 bases). Germline-derived CDR1 and CDR2 are SGHTS and YDEGEE. Trimming took 2 bases from V and 1 from J, leaving 13 bases between them. The CDR3 spans 16 residues. The CDR3 is CASSFSGRGSNQPQHF. As DNA, the CDR3 is TGTGCCAGCAGCTTTTCTGGCAGGGGAAGCAATCAGCCCCAGCATTTT. Full variable domain (rest looked up from reference TRBV5-8 and TRBJ1-5): EAGVTQSPTHLIKTRGQQATLRCSPISGHTSVYWYQQALGLGLQFLLWYDEGEERNRGNFPPRFSGRQFPNYSSELNVNALELEDSALYLCASSFSGRGSNQPQHFGDGTRLSIL.

The chain carries TRBV7-9 and TRBJ1-2, with D unresolved. The CDR3 contains 14 residues. Germline V gene lookup returns CDR1 SEHNR and CDR2 FQNEAQ (reference sequence). Between the trimmed V and J ends, which lost 5 bases and 4 bases, there was a span of 14 bases. The CDR3 DNA reads as TGTGCCAGCAGCCACTGGGAGGGTCTCTATGGCTACACCTTC. Translation: CASSHWEGLYGYTF.

This clone was detected only a few times. The chain joins TRBV19 to TRBJ1-5, with a weak D call TRBD1 (5 bases). Per the germline V gene, CDR1 is LNHDA and CDR2 is SQIVND (reference sequence). CDR3 length: 15 amino acids. V lost 5 bases to trimming and J lost 5 bases, with 16 bases between them. In nucleotides, the CDR3 is TGTGCCAGTAGTCCCCTTGGGGGGGTCGATCAGCCCCAGCATTTT. Translation gives CASSPLGGVDQPQHF.

The chain is built from TRBV7-9 and TRBJ1-5; tentative D call: TRBD1 (5 bases). Trimming stripped 5 bases from V and 3 bases from J, with 14 bases between. Germline values: CDR1 SEHNR, CDR2 FQNEAQ (reference sequence). This CDR3 contains 15 residues. The chain's CDR3 is CASSQSREANQPQHF. In DNA, the CDR3 is TGTGCCAGCAGCCAGAGCAGGGAGGCCAATCAGCCCCAGCATTTT.

The V call is TRBV9, the J call TRBJ2-3; D is perhaps TRBD2 (5 bases). The V end lost 4 bases, the J end lost 0 bases, and 12 bases lay between the germline ends. The CDR3 sequence is 15 residues long. In germline, CDR1 is SGDLS, CDR2 YYNGEE. The CDR3 DNA reads as TGTGCCAGCAGCCCGACCGCGGGTAGCACAGATACGCAGTATTTT. Translation gives CASSPTAGSTDTQYF.

This sequence joins TRBV11-2 and TRBJ2-7, with D tentatively TRBD1 (6 bases). Per germline, CDR1 SGHAT and CDR2 FQNNGV. CDR3 length: 13 amino acids. The germline V and J ends were trimmed by 2 bases and 6 bases, with 11 bases remaining between them. Here the CDR3 reads CASSLKEGGEQYF. The CDR3 DNA reads as TGTGCCAGCAGCTTAAAAGAAGGGGGCGAGCAGTACTTC.

The rearrangement links TRBV7-3 to TRBJ2-1; 10 nucleotides match TRBD1. Germline assignment: CDR1 SGHTA and CDR2 FQGTGA. V dropped 5 bases and J dropped 6; count of bases not matched to a gene: 10. The CDR3 has 16 amino acids. The CDR3 DNA sequence: TGTGCCAGCAGCGAGCTCCCGGGACAGGGGATCAATGAGCAGTTCTTC. It encodes CASSELPGQGINEQFF.

This chain links TRBV7-9 with TRBJ1-5; D is ambiguous. CDR3 length: 12 amino acids. The germline V gene encodes CDR1 SEHNR and CDR2 FQNEAQ (reference sequence). The V end lost 7 bases, the J end lost 2 bases, and 6 bases lay between the germline ends. DNA of the CDR3: TGTGCCAGCAAGCAGGGCAATCAGCCCCAGCATTTT. This gives the protein CASKQGNQPQHF.

The chain carries TRBV6-6 and TRBJ2-3; 10 bases line up with TRBD2. CDR1 MNHNY and CDR2 SVGAGI come from the germline V gene (reference sequence). V was pared by 5 bases and J by 2 bases, with 10 bases of the junction left unmatched. CDR3 length: 17 amino acids. The CDR3 DNA sequence: TGTGCCAGCAGTCGCTCAAGCGGGAGGGTTCTCACAGATACGCAGTATTTT. Its translation: CASSRSSGRVLTDTQYF.

The chain is built from TRBV30 and TRBJ1-5; tentatively, D is TRBD1 (5 bases). The length of the CDR3 is 13 residues. The V gene lost 3 bases and the J gene lost 5 bases, with 11 bases spanning the gap. Germline V gene sequence: CDR1 GTSNPN, CDR2 SVGIG (reference sequence). The CDR3 coding sequence is TGTGCCTGGAGCCTCCAAGGGGATCAGCCCCAGCATTTT. It codes for CAWSLQGDQPQHF.